This note documents a single TCR beta chain sequence. Its antigen is undetermined. Some clones are missing from TCRdb's copy, which holds only in-frame ones; the method was immunoSEQ multiplex PCR. Of around 170,000 clones listed, more than 85% are singletons. The CDR3 covers 17 residues. V gave up 9 bases and J gave up 4 bases; unmatched junction bases: 10. Germline CDR1 is LNHDA and CDR2 is SQIVND (reference sequence). This record comes from a study of T cell responses to AZD1222 COVID-19 vaccine. At the level of the study: Second-dose recipients at about 4 or about 12 weeks were treated as one pooled group. Study observations and caveats: Baseline seropositives among AZD1222 recipients totaled only five or six. Without day 14 samples, only post-peak T cell repertoires were studied. White British ancestry dominated among donors, who included more females, and clonal diversity was possibly underestimated.

The genes are TRBV19 and TRBJ2-6; 12 positions match TRBD1. The input for sequencing was peripheral blood, taken on day 0 of AZD1222 vaccination. The sequence derives from an adult in good health. In nucleotides, the CDR3 is TGTGCCAGCGGACCGGGACAGGGGGCTTCCGGGGCCAACGTCCTGACTTTC. Translated, it gives CASGPGQGASGANVLTF.